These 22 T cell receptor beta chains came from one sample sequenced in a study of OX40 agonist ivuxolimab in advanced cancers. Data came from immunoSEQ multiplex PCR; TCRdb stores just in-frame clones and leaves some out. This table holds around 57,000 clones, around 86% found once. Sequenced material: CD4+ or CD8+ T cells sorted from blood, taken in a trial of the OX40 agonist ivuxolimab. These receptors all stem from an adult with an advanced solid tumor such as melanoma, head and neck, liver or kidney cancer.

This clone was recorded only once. The DNA for the CDR3 is TGTGCCAGCAGGTCTAGGACAGGCAACTACGAGCAGTACTTC. This codes for CASRSRTGNYEQYF. The V call is TRBV7-9, the J call TRBJ2-7, with 7 positions matching TRBD1. The CDR3 extends over 14 amino acids. Germline trimming cut 6 bases from V and 3 bases from J; bases unmatched to any gene: 8. The germline V gene encodes CDR1 SEHNR and CDR2 FQNEAQ (reference sequence).

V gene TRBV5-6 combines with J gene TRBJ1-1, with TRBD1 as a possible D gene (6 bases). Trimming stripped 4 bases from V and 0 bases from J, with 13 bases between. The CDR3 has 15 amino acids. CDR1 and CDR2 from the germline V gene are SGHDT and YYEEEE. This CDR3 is CASSPLGGMNTEAFF. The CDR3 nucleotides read TGTGCCAGCAGCCCGCTAGGGGGGATGAACACTGAAGCTTTCTTT. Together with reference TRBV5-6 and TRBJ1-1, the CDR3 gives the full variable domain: DAGVTQSPTHLIKTRGQQVTLRCSPKSGHDTVSWYQQALGQGPQFIFQYYEEEERQRGNFPDRFSGHQFPNYSSELNVNALLLGDSALYLCASSPLGGMNTEAFFGQGTRLTVV.

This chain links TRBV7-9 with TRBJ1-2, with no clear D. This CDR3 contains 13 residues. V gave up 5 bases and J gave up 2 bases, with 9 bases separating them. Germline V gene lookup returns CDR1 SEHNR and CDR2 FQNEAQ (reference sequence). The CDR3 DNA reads TGTGCCAGCAGCCGCGGAGGGAACTATGGCTACACCTTC. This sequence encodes CASSRGGNYGYTF.

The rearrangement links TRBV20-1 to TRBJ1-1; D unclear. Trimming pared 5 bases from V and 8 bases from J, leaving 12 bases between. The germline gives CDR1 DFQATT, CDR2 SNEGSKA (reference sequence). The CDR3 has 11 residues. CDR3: CSAARGEEAFF. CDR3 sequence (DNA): TGCAGTGCTGCCCGAGGAGAGGAAGCTTTCTTT.

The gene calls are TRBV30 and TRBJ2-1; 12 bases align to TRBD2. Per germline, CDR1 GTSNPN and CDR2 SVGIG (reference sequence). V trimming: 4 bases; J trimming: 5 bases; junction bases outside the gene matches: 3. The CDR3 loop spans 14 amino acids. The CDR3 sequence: CAWTRLAGDNEQFF. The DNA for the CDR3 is TGTGCCTGGACCCGACTAGCGGGGGACAATGAGCAGTTCTTC.

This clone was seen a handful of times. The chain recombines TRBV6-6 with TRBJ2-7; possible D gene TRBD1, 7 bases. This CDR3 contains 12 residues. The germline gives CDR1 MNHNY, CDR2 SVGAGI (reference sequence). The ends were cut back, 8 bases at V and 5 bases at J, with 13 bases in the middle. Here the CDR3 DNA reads TGTGCCAGCGGGGGGACAGTCGACGAGCAGTACTTC. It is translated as CASGGTVDEQYF.

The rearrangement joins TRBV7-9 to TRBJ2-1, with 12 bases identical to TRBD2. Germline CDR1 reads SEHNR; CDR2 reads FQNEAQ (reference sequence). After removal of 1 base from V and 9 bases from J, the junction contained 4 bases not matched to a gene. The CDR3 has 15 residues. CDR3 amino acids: CASSLGLAGVSEQFF. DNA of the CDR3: TGTGCCAGCAGCTTAGGACTAGCGGGAGTTAGTGAGCAGTTCTTC.

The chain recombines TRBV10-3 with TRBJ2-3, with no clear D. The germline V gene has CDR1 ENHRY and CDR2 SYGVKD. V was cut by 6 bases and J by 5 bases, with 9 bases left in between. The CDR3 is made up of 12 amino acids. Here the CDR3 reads CAISYQIDTQYF. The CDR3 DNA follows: TGTGCCATCAGCTACCAGATAGATACGCAGTATTTT.

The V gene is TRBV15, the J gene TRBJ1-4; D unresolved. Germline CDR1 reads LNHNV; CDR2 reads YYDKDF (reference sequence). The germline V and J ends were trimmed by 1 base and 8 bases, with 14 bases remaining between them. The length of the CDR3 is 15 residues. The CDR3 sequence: CATSRVRGLAEKLFF. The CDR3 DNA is TGTGCCACCAGCAGAGTGCGGGGTCTGGCGGAAAAACTGTTTTTT.

The CDR3 loop is CASRTSGSYEQYF. Written as DNA, the CDR3 is TGTGCCAGTAGGACTAGCGGATCCTACGAGCAGTACTTC. V and J are TRBV19 and TRBJ2-5; 9 bases line up with TRBD2. Matching the DNA end better, TRBJ2-7 makes the J call doubtful. Germline CDR1 is LNHDA and CDR2 is SQIVND (reference sequence). CDR3 length: 13 amino acids.

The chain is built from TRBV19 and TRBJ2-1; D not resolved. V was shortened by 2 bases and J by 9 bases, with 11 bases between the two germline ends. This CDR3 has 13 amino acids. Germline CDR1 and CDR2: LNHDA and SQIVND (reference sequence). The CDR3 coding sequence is TGTGCCAGTAGTATAAAGGGTCGCAGTGAGCAGTTCTTC. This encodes CASSIKGRSEQFF.

CDR3 sequence (DNA): TGTGCCAGCTCTGGCAGCTCCTTCGGGAATTCACCCCTCCACTTT. Translated: CASSGSSFGNSPLHF. The rearrangement joins TRBV6-5 to TRBJ1-6; no reliable D call. The length of the CDR3 is 15 residues. Trimming pared 8 bases from V and 7 bases from J, leaving 18 bases between. Germline V CDR1 and CDR2: MNHEY, SVGAGI.

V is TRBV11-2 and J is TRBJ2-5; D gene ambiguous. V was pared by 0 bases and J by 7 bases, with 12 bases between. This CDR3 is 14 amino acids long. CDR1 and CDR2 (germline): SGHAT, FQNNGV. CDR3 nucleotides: TGTGCCAGCAGCTTAGACCGGGTCGTGGGGACCCAGTACTTC. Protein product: CASSLDRVVGTQYF.

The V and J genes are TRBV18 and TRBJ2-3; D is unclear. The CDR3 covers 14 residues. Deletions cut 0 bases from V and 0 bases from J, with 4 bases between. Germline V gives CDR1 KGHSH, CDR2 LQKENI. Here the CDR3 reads CASSPPLSTDTQYF. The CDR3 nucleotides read TGTGCCAGCTCACCACCTTTAAGCACAGATACGCAGTATTTT.

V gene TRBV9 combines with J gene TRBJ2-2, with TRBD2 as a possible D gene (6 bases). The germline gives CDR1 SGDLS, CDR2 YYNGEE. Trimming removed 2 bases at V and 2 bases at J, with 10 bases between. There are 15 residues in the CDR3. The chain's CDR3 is CASSVRRDNTGELFF. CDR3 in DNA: TGTGCCAGCAGCGTCCGGCGGGATAACACCGGGGAGCTGTTTTTT.

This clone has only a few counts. The CDR3 loop reads CAWSVQGYTEAFF. CDR3 sequence (DNA): TGTGCCTGGAGTGTACAGGGGTACACTGAAGCTTTCTTT. The chain combines TRBV30 with TRBJ1-1, with 7 bases lining up with TRBD1. The CDR3 runs to 13 residues. Germline V lookup: CDR1 GTSNPN, CDR2 SVGIG (reference sequence). With 0 bases clipped from V and 3 bases from J, the junction kept 1 base outside the gene matches.

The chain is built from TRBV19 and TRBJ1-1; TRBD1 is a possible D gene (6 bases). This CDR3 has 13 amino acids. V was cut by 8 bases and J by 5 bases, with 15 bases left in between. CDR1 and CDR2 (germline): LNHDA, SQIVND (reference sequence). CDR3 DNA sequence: TGTGCCAGTTCGCAACAGGGAGATACTGAAGCTTTCTTT. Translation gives CASSQQGDTEAFF.

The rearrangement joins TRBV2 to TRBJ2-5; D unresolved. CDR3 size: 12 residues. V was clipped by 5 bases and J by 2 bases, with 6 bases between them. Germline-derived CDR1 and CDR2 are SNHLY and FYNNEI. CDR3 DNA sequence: TGTGCCAGCAGTCGCGGTCAAGAGACCCAGTACTTC. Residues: CASSRGQETQYF.

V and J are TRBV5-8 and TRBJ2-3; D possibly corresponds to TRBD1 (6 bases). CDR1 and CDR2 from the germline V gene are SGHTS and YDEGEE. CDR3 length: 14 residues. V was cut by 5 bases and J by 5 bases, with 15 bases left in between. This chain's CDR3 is CASRPRQAVDTQYF. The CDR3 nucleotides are TGTGCCAGCAGACCGAGACAGGCGGTAGATACGCAGTATTTT.

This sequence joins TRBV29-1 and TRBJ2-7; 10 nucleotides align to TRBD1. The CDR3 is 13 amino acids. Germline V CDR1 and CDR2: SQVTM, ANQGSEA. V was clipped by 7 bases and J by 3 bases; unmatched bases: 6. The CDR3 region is CSAWGDRGYEQYF. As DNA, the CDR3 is TGCAGCGCGTGGGGGGACAGGGGCTACGAGCAGTACTTC.

DNA of the CDR3: TGTGCCAGCAGCCCGGGACTAGCGGGAGGGATCCCAGATACGCAGTATTTT. Amino acids: CASSPGLAGGIPDTQYF. V gene TRBV11-3 combines with J gene TRBJ2-3; 16 bases agree with TRBD2. In germline, CDR1 is SGHNT, CDR2 YENEEA. The ends lost 5 bases at V and 4 bases at J; junction bases unmatched: 6. This CDR3 is built from 17 residues.

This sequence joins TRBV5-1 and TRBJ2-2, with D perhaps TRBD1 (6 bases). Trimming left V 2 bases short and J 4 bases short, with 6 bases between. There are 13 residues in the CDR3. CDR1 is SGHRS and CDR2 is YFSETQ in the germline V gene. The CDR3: CASSLQGTGELFF. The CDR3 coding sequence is TGCGCCAGCAGCTTACAGGGCACCGGGGAGCTGTTTTTT. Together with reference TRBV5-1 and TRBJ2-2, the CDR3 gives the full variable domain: KAGVTQTPRYLIKTRGQQVTLSCSPISGHRSVSWYQQTPGQGLQFLFEYFSETQRNKGNFPGRFSGRQFSNSRSEMNVSTLELGDSALYLCASSLQGTGELFFGEGSRLTVL.